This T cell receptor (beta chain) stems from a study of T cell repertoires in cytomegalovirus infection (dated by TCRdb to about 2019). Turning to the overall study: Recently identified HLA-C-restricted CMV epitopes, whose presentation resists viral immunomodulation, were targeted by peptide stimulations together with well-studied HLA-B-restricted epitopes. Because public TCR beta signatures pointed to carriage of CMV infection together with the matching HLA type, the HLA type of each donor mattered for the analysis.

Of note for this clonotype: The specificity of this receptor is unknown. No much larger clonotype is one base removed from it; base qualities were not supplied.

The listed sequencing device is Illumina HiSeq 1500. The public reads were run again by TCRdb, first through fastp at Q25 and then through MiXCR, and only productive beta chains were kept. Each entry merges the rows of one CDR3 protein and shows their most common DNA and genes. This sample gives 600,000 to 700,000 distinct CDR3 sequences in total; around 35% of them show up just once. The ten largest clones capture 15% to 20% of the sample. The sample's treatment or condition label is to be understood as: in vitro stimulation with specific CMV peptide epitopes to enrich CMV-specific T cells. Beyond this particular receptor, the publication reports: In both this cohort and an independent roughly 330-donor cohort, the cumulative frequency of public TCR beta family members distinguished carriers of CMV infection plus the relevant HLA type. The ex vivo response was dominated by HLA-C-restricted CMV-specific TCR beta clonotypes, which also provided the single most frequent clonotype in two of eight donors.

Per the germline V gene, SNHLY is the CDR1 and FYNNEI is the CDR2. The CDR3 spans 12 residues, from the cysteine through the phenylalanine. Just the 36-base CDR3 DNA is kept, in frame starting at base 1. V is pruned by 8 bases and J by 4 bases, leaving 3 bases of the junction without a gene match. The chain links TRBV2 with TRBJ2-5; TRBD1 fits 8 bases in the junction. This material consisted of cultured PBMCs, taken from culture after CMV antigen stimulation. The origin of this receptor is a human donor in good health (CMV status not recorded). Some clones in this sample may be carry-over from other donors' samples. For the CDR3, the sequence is CASRQGRETQYF. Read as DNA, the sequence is TGTGCCAGCCGACAGGGGCGAGAGACCCAGTACTTC.